This T cell receptor (beta chain) was observed in a study of blood T cells in healthy people across ages. The CDR3 totals 15 residues. V lost 3 bases and J lost 3, with 12 bases in between. Germline V gene lookup returns CDR1 ENHRY and CDR2 SYGVKD. This clonotype was recorded a few times. Primers used in a second PCR of roughly 6 to 12 cycles were a sample-barcoded 5' primer and a J-beta primer mix. TCRdb processed the 5' RACE reads anew with MiXCR; each CDR3 protein has one entry. The data contain about 780,000 distinct CDR3 sequences, 25% to 30% of them singletons. These data are also associated with another study on T cells of mothers and their children.

This clonotype was obtained from a boy between 10 and 17 years old in good health. The V gene is TRBV10-3, the J gene TRBJ2-4; D unresolved. The sample comprised blood. The CDR3 reads CAISERAVGKNIQYF. CDR3 bases: TGTGCCATCAGTGAAAGGGCTGTGGGCAAAAACATTCAGTACTTC.